The clone carrying this T cell receptor beta chain was detected a few times. The antigen remains undetermined. TCRdb fed the reads into MiXCR, producing one record per CDR3 protein. The sample comprises some 24,000 distinct CDR3 sequences, approximately 22% of which are singletons, and roughly nine tenths rests with the top ten. Trimming took 6 bases from V and 1 from J; bases not matched to a gene: 9. Germline V gene data show CDR1 as WSHSY and CDR2 as SAAADI. The CDR3 has 15 residues. This entry is derived from a study of T cell repertoires in cytomegalovirus infection. Study-level results: Summed frequency of public TCR beta families distinguished CMV carriers with the relevant HLA.

V usage is TRBV10-2 and J usage is TRBJ2-7; 7 nucleotides align to TRBD1. The sample in question was CD8+ T cells from cultured PBMCs, obtained from culture after CMV antigen stimulation. This clonotype was obtained from a human donor in good health (CMV status not recorded). Some clones in this sample may be carry-over from other donors' samples. The CDR3 DNA is TGCGCCAGCAGGGGGAACAGGGGAAGGTCCTACGAGCAGTACTTC. This sequence encodes CASRGNRGRSYEQYF.